One sample yielded the 18 T cell receptor beta chains listed below, sequenced in a study of shared clonotypes between healthy human individuals (dated by TCRdb to 2020 to 2021). Receptors were amplified or captured by the immunoSEQ multiplex PCR assay. Drawn from immuneACCESS, this table holds only the in-frame rearrangements with V and J called that TCRdb kept. Clones are partly lost; checked studies trace under half to an unresolved V gene and leave the rest unexplained. The sample table records about 710,000 clones; 73% of these occur just once. About 1.8% of the sample goes to the ten largest clones. Sequencing was performed on memory CD4+ T cells sorted from blood. The sample's cell subset or site label, in plain terms: CD45RA-negative fraction. These receptors were collected from a woman in her twenties or thirties in good health.

The J gene is TRBJ1-1, the V gene TRBV5-1, with D unclear. The germline gives CDR1 SGHRS, CDR2 YFSETQ. Trimming left V 6 bases short and J 7 bases short, with 19 bases between. CDR3 length: 14 residues. The CDR3 sequence: CASIRAGEGGEAFF. CDR3 bases: TGCGCCAGCATTCGAGCTGGGGAGGGCGGTGAAGCTTTCTTT.

The sample holds a few counts of this clone. This chain uses TRBV2 with TRBJ2-7; D not resolved. The CDR3 runs 13 residues. Germline CDR1 SNHLY, CDR2 FYNNEI. Between the trimmed V and J ends, which lost 7 bases and 0 bases, there was a span of 10 bases. The DNA of the CDR3 is TGTGCCAGCACTTCGGCGAGCTCCTACGAGCAGTACTTC. Residues: CASTSASSYEQYF.

This clone was picked up many times. This rearrangement joins TRBV5-1 to TRBJ2-1, with D unresolved. The CDR3 has 14 amino acids. Germline V gene lookup returns CDR1 SGHRS and CDR2 YFSETQ. Between the trimmed V and J ends, which lost 2 bases and 2 bases, there was a span of 8 bases. The CDR3 DNA is TGCGCCAGCAGCTTAAAGGAAGCCTACAATGAGCAGTTCTTC. Translated, it gives CASSLKEAYNEQFF.

A few counts support this clone. This chain links TRBV7-9 with TRBJ2-1, with 7 bases that match TRBD2. Losses at the gene ends were 5 bases for V and 6 bases for J; bases not matched to a gene: 10. Germline CDR1 and CDR2: SEHNR and FQNEAQ (reference sequence). The CDR3 loop spans 15 amino acids. The CDR3 sequence is CASSTLGGRGNEQFF. The DNA for the CDR3 is TGTGCCAGCAGCACACTTGGCGGGAGAGGCAATGAGCAGTTCTTC.

In DNA, the CDR3 is TGCGCCAGCAGCTTGGTCGTAGACACCTACGAGCAGTACTTC. Its translation is CASSLVVDTYEQYF. The J gene is TRBJ2-7, the V gene TRBV5-1; no reliable D call. V lost 0 bases, J lost 2 bases, and 9 bases lay in between. The CDR3 spans 14 residues. Germline CDR1 is SGHRS and CDR2 is YFSETQ.

The rearrangement uses TRBV16 and TRBJ2-2; TRBD1 matches at 7 bases. Germline loops: CDR1 KGHSY, CDR2 FQNENV. J gave up 2 bases and V 5 bases, and 8 bases lay outside the gene matches. CDR3 length: 16 amino acids. CDR3 protein: CASSGNRGVNTGELFF. CDR3 bases: TGTGCCAGCAGCGGCAACAGGGGAGTAAACACCGGGGAGCTGTTTTTT.

The rearrangement uses TRBV28 and TRBJ2-3, with 7 bases identical to TRBD2. Germline V CDR1 and CDR2: MDHEN, SYDVKM. After removal of 10 bases from V and 1 base from J, the junction contained 17 bases not matched to a gene. The CDR3 loop spans 17 amino acids. Here the CDR3 reads CATAGRLGRVGTDTQYF. The CDR3 region has the DNA TGTGCCACTGCCGGGAGGTTGGGGCGTGTGGGCACAGATACGCAGTATTTT.

Note on this clone: At the DNA level, this CDR3 is encoded by other sequences in the same sample as well. The chain carries TRBV2 and TRBJ2-3, with TRBD2 matching over 9 bases. CDR3 length: 14 amino acids. V shed 8 bases and J 2 bases; nucleotides not matched to a gene: 5. CDR1 SNHLY and CDR2 FYNNEI come from the germline V gene. CDR3 bases: TGTGCCAGCCGACTAGCGGAAGACACAGATACGCAGTATTTT. Translating it yields CASRLAEDTDTQYF.

This chain joins TRBV5-6 and TRBJ1-5, with no clear D. The germline V and J ends were trimmed by 4 bases and 2 bases, with 19 bases remaining between them. CDR1 and CDR2 (germline): SGHDT, YYEEEE. The CDR3 spans 17 residues. DNA for the CDR3: TGTGCCAGCAGCCGGAGTGGCGGAGAGGGTGGCAATCAGCCCCAGCATTTT. Encoded protein: CASSRSGGEGGNQPQHF.

Note on this clone: A read error may explain this, as a much larger clone is one base away. The rearrangement uses TRBV7-2 and TRBJ1-5; tentative D call: TRBD1 (5 bases). Germline V gene data show CDR1 as SGHTA and CDR2 as FQGNSA. This CDR3 comprises 15 residues. The chain's CDR3 is CVSSLDTLTPQPQHF. CDR3 DNA: TGTGTCAGCAGCCTGGACACCCTTACTCCCCAGCCCCAGCATTTT.

The table lists this clone with a count of one. The chain combines TRBV27 with TRBJ1-4, with a weak D call TRBD1 (6 bases). Germline loops: CDR1 MNHEY, CDR2 SMNVEV (reference sequence). Trimming took 6 bases from V and 6 from J, leaving 14 bases between them. This CDR3 spans 14 amino acids. The CDR3, as DNA: TGTGCCAGCAGATCAGGGGTGGGGTATGAAAAACTGTTTTTT. Translated: CASRSGVGYEKLFF.

This chain joins TRBV5-1 and TRBJ2-7, with 9 bases identical to TRBD2. V shed 2 bases, J shed 0 bases, and the junction held 9 bases outside the gene matches. Germline V gene lookup returns CDR1 SGHRS and CDR2 YFSETQ. CDR3 length: 17 amino acids. The CDR3 DNA reads TGCGCCAGCAGCTTTGATCCCTCAGCGGGAGGCTCCTACGAGCAGTACTTC. Amino acid sequence: CASSFDPSAGGSYEQYF.

The chain combines TRBV10-3 with TRBJ2-7, with TRBD2 matching over 9 bases. Unmatched junction bases numbered 21, after V lost 10 bases and J lost 2 bases. The CDR3 is made up of 18 amino acids. The germline gives CDR1 ENHRY, CDR2 SYGVKD. CDR3 region: CATKEGGSGSQAAYEQYF. The CDR3 bases are TGTGCCACCAAGGAGGGCGGTAGCGGGAGTCAAGCCGCCTACGAGCAGTACTTC.

The rearrangement links TRBV28 to TRBJ1-5; tentative D call: TRBD1 (6 bases). Per germline, CDR1 MDHEN and CDR2 SYDVKM. There are 13 residues in the CDR3. V lost 8 bases and J lost 6, with 14 bases in between. CDR3 protein: CASGGGQGQPQHF. The CDR3, as DNA: TGTGCCAGCGGGGGGGGGCAGGGTCAGCCCCAGCATTTT. Filled out from reference TRBV28 and TRBJ1-5, the complete variable domain reads DVKVTQSSRYLVKRTGEKVFLECVQDMDHENMFWYRQDPGLGLRLIYFSYDVKMKEKGDIPEGYSVSREKKERFSLILESASTNQTSMYLCASGGGQGQPQHFGDGTRLSIL.

This clone was detected once. V and J are TRBV10-3 and TRBJ2-3; D is uncertain. The V end was cut by 3 bases, the J end by 5 bases, with 21 bases between. CDR1 and CDR2 from the germline V gene are ENHRY and SYGVKD. This CDR3 spans 17 amino acids. CDR3 residues: CAISDGGLDLTRDTQYF. Here the CDR3 DNA reads TGTGCCATCAGTGATGGTGGGCTGGACCTTACCCGAGATACGCAGTATTTT.

The chain is built from TRBV19 and TRBJ1-5, with D unresolved. From germline, CDR1 is LNHDA and CDR2 SQIVND (reference sequence). V was clipped by 6 bases and J by 3 bases, with 15 bases between them. The CDR3 has 15 residues. CDR3 region: CASRLYGGDNQPQHF. Written as DNA, the CDR3 is TGTGCCAGTAGACTATATGGTGGGGACAATCAGCCCCAGCATTTT.

This clone was counted ten times or more. CDR3 DNA: TGTGCCAGCAGTGGGGGACAGCTCTACGAGCAGTACTTC. Encoded protein: CASSGGQLYEQYF. The chain is built from TRBV25-1 and TRBJ2-7, with 7 nucleotides matching TRBD1. The CDR3 spans 13 residues. Germline CDR1 reads MGHDK; CDR2 reads SYGVNS. Trimming at V came to 4 bases and at J to 3 bases, leaving 3 bases not matched to a gene.

V and J are TRBV6-6 and TRBJ2-7, with D possibly TRBD2 on 5 matching bases. Germline lookup yields CDR1 MNHNY and CDR2 SVGAGI (reference sequence). The V end was cut by 5 bases, the J end by 2 bases, with 10 bases between. The CDR3 length is 13 residues. The CDR3 DNA is TGTGCCAGCAGTCGCCTCGGGGCCTACGAGCAGTACTTC. It yields the protein CASSRLGAYEQYF.